The 32 T cell receptor beta chains below all came from one sample that was sequenced in a study of T cell responses to AZD1222 COVID-19 vaccine (TCRdb year 2021). In light of the paper, this sample's time point label describes: baseline before first vaccination. The library was obtained by the immunoSEQ multiplex PCR assay. Here the immuneACCESS table is served through TCRdb, limited to in-frame sequences with V and J called. Missing clones are a known gap in these copies; in checked studies unresolved V genes cover under half, and the rest lacks a known reason. The sample table shows 110,000 or so clones, and over 80% are seen once. Clones ranked in the top ten supply less than 6% of the sample. The sample in question was peripheral blood, obtained on day 0 of AZD1222 vaccination. These receptors were collected from an adult in good health.

The chain recombines TRBV5-1 with TRBJ2-5; 7 nucleotides line up with TRBD1. Germline V gives CDR1 SGHRS, CDR2 YFSETQ. The CDR3 extends over 14 amino acids. V lost 3 bases to trimming and J lost 0 bases; unmatched junction nucleotides: 2. CDR3 sequence (DNA): TGCGCCAGCAGCTCCGGGACAGACCAAGAGACCCAGTACTTC. Translating gives CASSSGTDQETQYF.

The V and J genes are TRBV5-1 and TRBJ2-5; 13 bases fit TRBD2. This CDR3 region has 16 residues. Germline-derived CDR1 and CDR2 are SGHRS and YFSETQ. The J segment lost 5 bases and the V segment lost 2 bases, leaving 6 bases of the junction unmatched. CDR3 nucleotides: TGCGCCAGCAGCTTACCCTTGGGACTAGCGGGGGAGACCCAGTACTTC. It specifies CASSLPLGLAGETQYF. The full variable domain, in which reference TRBV5-1 and TRBJ2-5 provide the parts outside the CDR3, is KAGVTQTPRYLIKTRGQQVTLSCSPISGHRSVSWYQQTPGQGLQFLFEYFSETQRNKGNFPGRFSGRQFSNSRSEMNVSTLELGDSALYLCASSLPLGLAGETQYFGPGTRLLVL.

The sample holds a few counts of this clone. The genes are TRBV5-1 and TRBJ1-1; tentative D call: TRBD1 (6 bases). With 4 bases removed from V and 4 bases from J, the gap between germline ends came to 20 bases. This CDR3 is 16 amino acids long. Germline V gene sequence: CDR1 SGHRS, CDR2 YFSETQ. In DNA form, the CDR3 reads TGCGCCAGCAGCGGAAGAATCACAGGGAGCCCCACTGAAGCTTTCTTT. It specifies CASSGRITGSPTEAFF.

This clone appeared once. This chain joins TRBV7-2 and TRBJ2-3, with a tentative D call TRBD2 (5 bases). The CDR3 is 18 residues long. Germline CDR1 and CDR2: SGHTA and FQGNSA. Deletions cut 2 bases from V and 0 bases from J, with 18 bases between. The DNA of the CDR3 is TGTGCCAGCAGCTTATATCCCCTTCGCGGGTTTAGCACAGATACGCAGTATTTT. This translates into CASSLYPLRGFSTDTQYF.

The CDR3 protein is CASSLITASNPSEQFF. The CDR3 nucleotides read TGTGCCAGCAGCTTAATTACGGCTAGCAATCCCAGTGAGCAGTTCTTC. The chain carries TRBV7-3 and TRBJ2-1, with TRBD2 as a possible D gene (5 bases). V was clipped by 1 base and J by 9 bases, with 19 bases between them. Per germline, CDR1 SGHTA and CDR2 FQGTGA. The CDR3 contains 16 residues.

The V gene is TRBV6-5, the J gene TRBJ1-2; D is ambiguous. CDR3 length: 14 amino acids. The ends were cut back, 0 bases at V and 5 bases at J, with 10 bases in the middle. Germline CDR1 MNHEY, CDR2 SVGAGI. The CDR3: CASSYSARAYGYTF. CDR3 nucleotides: TGTGCCAGCAGTTACTCAGCGAGAGCATATGGCTACACCTTC.

The chain couples TRBV5-4 to TRBJ1-2; D perhaps matches TRBD1 (6 bases). Trimming took off 3 bases at V and 5 bases at J, with 20 bases between the two ends. In germline, CDR1 is SGHNT, CDR2 YYREEE (reference sequence). The CDR3 extends over 16 amino acids. The CDR3 reads CASSSASWGQTYGYTF. The CDR3 nucleotides are TGTGCCAGCAGCTCAGCCTCCTGGGGACAAACTTATGGCTACACCTTC.

The chain couples TRBV10-2 to TRBJ2-1, with D possibly called TRBD1 or TRBD2 (6 bases each). The CDR3 is 13 amino acids. Between the trimmed V and J ends, which lost 8 bases and 7 bases, there was a span of 15 bases. The germline gives CDR1 WSHSY, CDR2 SAAADI. CDR3: CASGWGAGNEQFF. DNA for the CDR3: TGCGCCAGCGGATGGGGGGCTGGGAATGAGCAGTTCTTC.

The chain carries TRBV7-2 and TRBJ2-7, with a possible D match to TRBD1 (6 bases). The germline V and J ends were trimmed by 5 bases and 4 bases, with 15 bases remaining between them. Germline V CDR1 and CDR2: SGHTA, FQGNSA. The CDR3 totals 14 residues. CDR3 DNA sequence: TGTGCCAGCAGCCTCGGACAGCGTTTTTACGAGCAGTACTTC. Protein: CASSLGQRFYEQYF.

The rearrangement joins TRBV19 to TRBJ1-4; tentative D call: TRBD1 (5 bases). CDR3 length equals 16 residues. V lost 3 bases and J lost 7, with 18 bases in between. Germline lookup yields CDR1 LNHDA and CDR2 SQIVND (reference sequence). The CDR3 loop is CASSIRQSPLGEKLFF. The CDR3 DNA reads as TGTGCCAGTAGTATCCGACAGTCTCCCCTGGGTGAAAAACTGTTTTTT.

This clone was picked up a small number of times. The chain recombines TRBV29-1 with TRBJ1-1; D is unresolved. V lost 4 bases to trimming and J lost 7 bases, with 13 bases between them. The CDR3 totals 12 residues. Per germline, CDR1 SQVTM and CDR2 ANQGSEA. Written as DNA, the CDR3 is TGCAGCGTTGTTATAGGGAGAGTTGAAGCTTTCTTT. Encoded protein: CSVVIGRVEAFF.

The V call is TRBV5-4, the J call TRBJ2-7, with 7 positions matching TRBD1. The CDR3 is 13 amino acids. From germline, CDR1 is SGHNT and CDR2 YYREEE (reference sequence). Trimming at V came to 5 bases and at J to 5 bases, leaving 7 bases not matched to a gene. CDR3 residues: CASSRDSSNEQYF. The CDR3 bases are TGTGCCAGCAGTCGGGACAGTTCAAACGAGCAGTACTTC.

This clone was seen a handful of times. J is TRBJ1-2 and V is TRBV7-2; 9 bases match TRBD1. Per the germline V gene, CDR1 is SGHTA and CDR2 is FQGNSA. V trimming: 4 bases; J trimming: 4 bases; junction bases outside the gene matches: 4. This CDR3 region has 14 residues. The CDR3 protein is CASSWGQGLYGYTF. The CDR3, as DNA: TGTGCCAGCAGCTGGGGACAGGGCCTCTATGGCTACACCTTC. The full variable domain, completed using reference TRBV7-2 and TRBJ1-2, is GAGVSQSPSNKVTEKGKDVELRCDPISGHTALYWYRQSLGQGLEFLIYFQGNSAPDKSGLPSDRFSAERTGGSVSTLTIQRTQQEDSAVYLCASSWGQGLYGYTFGSGTRLTVV.

The rearrangement joins TRBV12-3 or TRBV12-4 to TRBJ1-1; TRBD1 is a possible D gene (5 bases). The V end was cut by 4 bases, the J end by 5 bases, with 11 bases between. The CDR3 length is 13 residues. Here the CDR3 reads CASSWGRETEAFF. CDR3 bases: TGTGCCAGCAGTTGGGGCAGGGAGACTGAAGCTTTCTTT.

DNA for the CDR3: TGTGCCAGCAGCTTAAGCTGGGGGTACACAGATACGCAGTATTTT. This gives the protein CASSLSWGYTDTQYF. The chain couples TRBV7-3 to TRBJ2-3; the D gene could be TRBD1 or TRBD2 (5 bases each). V lost 1 base, J lost 2 bases, and 10 bases lay in between. CDR1 and CDR2 from the germline V gene are SGHTA and FQGTGA. The CDR3 length is 15 residues.

Only one count was recorded for this clone. The rearrangement links TRBV7-6 to TRBJ1-4; 9 nucleotides match TRBD1. The V gene's germline CDR1 is SGHVS and CDR2 FNYEAQ. The junction had 7 bases not matched to a gene; V was cut back by 6 bases and J by 8 bases. The CDR3 is 14 amino acids. The CDR3 nucleotides read TGTGCCAGCAGACCCGGGACAGGGAAGGAAAAACTGTTTTTT. It translates to CASRPGTGKEKLFF.

The chain couples TRBV5-1 to TRBJ2-5; D possibly corresponds to TRBD2 (5 bases). The germline gives CDR1 SGHRS, CDR2 YFSETQ. This CDR3 is 14 amino acids long. Trimming removed 4 bases from V and 2 bases from J, with 12 bases in between. The CDR3: CASSIQRIQETQYF. In DNA form, the CDR3 reads TGCGCCAGCAGCATCCAGCGGATACAAGAGACCCAGTACTTC.

Only a few counts were recorded for this clone. The gene calls are TRBV7-3 and TRBJ2-7; no reliable D call. CDR3 size: 15 residues. CDR1 and CDR2 from the germline V gene are SGHTA and FQGTGA. With 1 base removed from V and 3 bases from J, the gap between germline ends came to 13 bases. CDR3 residues: CASSLNLSLRYEQYF. The CDR3 DNA is TGTGCCAGCAGCTTAAACCTCTCCCTCCGCTACGAGCAGTACTTC.

The V and J genes are TRBV2 and TRBJ2-7; 9 bases align to TRBD2. The trim removed 4 bases at V and 3 bases at J, leaving 4 bases unmatched. The germline CDR1 and CDR2 sequences are SNHLY and FYNNEI. The CDR3 loop spans 14 amino acids. The CDR3 loop is CASSGLAGYYEQYF. The CDR3 DNA reads as TGTGCCAGCAGTGGGCTAGCGGGGTACTACGAGCAGTACTTC.

The DNA of the CDR3 is TGTGCCAGCAGTCGCGGACGGTACACCGGGGAGCTGTTTTTT. Its translation: CASSRGRYTGELFF. The chain carries TRBV6-2 or TRBV6-3 and TRBJ2-2, with unresolved D. The ends were cut back, 5 bases at V and 3 bases at J, with 10 bases in the middle. The germline gives CDR1 MNHEY, CDR2 SVGEGT. CDR3 length equals 14 residues.

This clone was observed once. This sequence joins TRBV5-1 and TRBJ1-1, with TRBD1 as a possible D gene (5 bases). The CDR3 spans 15 residues. Deletions cut 7 bases from V and 0 bases from J, with 16 bases between. The V gene's germline CDR1 is SGHRS and CDR2 YFSETQ. CDR3 DNA sequence: TGCGCCAGCGCATTGCAGGGACGGATGAACACTGAAGCTTTCTTT. As protein: CASALQGRMNTEAFF.

The chain uses TRBV3-1 (or the pseudogene TRBV3-2) and TRBJ1-2; D gene unclear. The CDR3 has 12 amino acids. Germline V gene sequence: CDR1 LGHDT, CDR2 YNNKEL (reference sequence). V lost 4 bases, J lost 8 bases, and 11 bases lay in between. Written as DNA, the CDR3 is TGTGCCAGCAGCCTTGAAGGTGGAGGCTACACCTTC. Translating gives CASSLEGGGYTF.

V usage is TRBV10-3 and J usage is TRBJ1-2; D is ambiguous. V lost 2 bases to trimming and J lost 2 bases, with 6 bases between them. Germline V gives CDR1 ENHRY, CDR2 SYGVKD. The CDR3 has 13 residues. CDR3 bases: TGTGCCATCAGTGAGGGCGGGAACTATGGCTACACCTTC. This codes for CAISEGGNYGYTF.

The chain combines TRBV5-6 with TRBJ1-1; possibly TRBD1 for D (6 bases). The CDR3 extends over 14 amino acids. CDR1 is SGHDT, CDR2 YYEEEE, per germline. V lost 3 bases to trimming and J lost 2 bases, with 11 bases between them. In DNA, the CDR3 is TGTGCCAGCAGCTCGGAAGGGGGAAACACTGAAGCTTTCTTT. Translation gives CASSSEGGNTEAFF. Full variable domain (remainder filled in from reference TRBV5-6 and TRBJ1-1): DAGVTQSPTHLIKTRGQQVTLRCSPKSGHDTVSWYQQALGQGPQFIFQYYEEEERQRGNFPDRFSGHQFPNYSSELNVNALLLGDSALYLCASSSEGGNTEAFFGQGTRLTVV.

The chain links TRBV4-3 to TRBJ2-3; D is unclear. CDR3 size: 14 residues. V was shortened by 4 bases and J by 3 bases, with 11 bases between the two germline ends. Germline V gives CDR1 LGHNA, CDR2 YSLEER. The CDR3 spells CASSPNLGTDTQYF. CDR3 DNA: TGCGCCAGCAGCCCAAACCTTGGGACAGATACGCAGTATTTT.

Only a few counts were recorded for this clone. This rearrangement joins TRBV3-1 (or the pseudogene TRBV3-2) to TRBJ1-1; D remains unclear. Germline lookup yields CDR1 LGHDT and CDR2 YNNKEL (reference sequence). V shed 1 base and J shed 1 base, with 7 bases lying between them. The CDR3 length is 14 residues. CDR3: CASSQALGNTEAFF. As DNA, the CDR3 is TGTGCCAGCAGCCAAGCTCTCGGGAACACTGAAGCTTTCTTT.

This chain joins TRBV19 and TRBJ2-1; a possible D gene is TRBD1 (5 bases). Germline CDR1 and CDR2: LNHDA and SQIVND (reference sequence). V was cut by 5 bases and J by 3 bases, with 17 bases left in between. The CDR3 has 16 residues. The CDR3: CASSGAWQDNYNEQFF. The CDR3, as DNA: TGTGCCAGTAGTGGGGCGTGGCAGGACAACTACAATGAGCAGTTCTTC.

This chain joins TRBV3-1 (or the pseudogene TRBV3-2) and TRBJ1-1; 9 bases map to TRBD1. J was trimmed by 6 bases and V by 2 bases; bases with no gene match: 7. The length of the CDR3 is 15 residues. The germline V gene has CDR1 LGHDT and CDR2 YNNKEL (reference sequence). The CDR3 nucleotides are TGTGCCAGCAGCCAACACAGGGGGCTACAGGCTGAAGCTTTCTTT. It is translated as CASSQHRGLQAEAFF.

This chain connects TRBV7-8 to TRBJ1-2, with D unresolved. Trimming left V 5 bases short and J 6 bases short, with 13 bases between. CDR3 size: 13 residues. Looked up from germline, CDR1 is SGHVS and CDR2 is FQNEAQ. CDR3 loop: CASSPGVGNGYTF. CDR3 nucleotides: TGTGCCAGCAGCCCCGGAGTCGGCAATGGCTACACCTTC.

The V gene is TRBV10-2, the J gene TRBJ2-2; 10 bases are shared with TRBD1. CDR1 is WSHSY, CDR2 SAAADI, per germline. Trimming removed 6 bases from V and 3 bases from J; junction bases left unmatched: 1. CDR3 length equals 14 residues. In nucleotides, the CDR3 is TGCGCCAGCAGGGGGACAGGGGACACCGGGGAGCTGTTTTTT. Amino acid sequence: CASRGTGDTGELFF.

The chain has TRBV5-6 and TRBJ1-2; D unclear. This CDR3 spans 14 amino acids. Trimming left V 2 bases short and J 5 bases short, with 13 bases between. The germline V gene encodes CDR1 SGHDT and CDR2 YYEEEE. The CDR3 loop is CASSFRAPKYGYTF. The CDR3 nucleotides are TGTGCCAGCAGCTTTAGGGCCCCCAAGTATGGCTACACCTTC.

The chain is built from TRBV5-1 and TRBJ1-5, with 7 bases aligning to TRBD1. In germline, CDR1 is SGHRS, CDR2 YFSETQ. V shed 4 bases and J 3 bases; nucleotides not matched to a gene: 7. This CDR3 spans 15 amino acids. In DNA, the CDR3 is TGCGCCAGCAGCCTCCGGACAGGCAACAATCAGCCCCAGCATTTT. This codes for CASSLRTGNNQPQHF.